The 2 T cell receptor beta chains below were found in one sample sequenced in a study of shared clonotypes between healthy human individuals. This table comes from immunoSEQ multiplex PCR, and its TCRdb copy is limited to in-frame clones, with some not included. The sample yields more than 2,000,000 clones, around nine tenths seen once. Sequencing was performed on naive CD4+ T cells sorted from blood. Subset described: CD45RA+ positively selected. These receptors were taken from a man younger than 30 in good health.

This sequence joins TRBV19 and TRBJ1-1; TRBD1 agrees at 8 bases. The CDR3 contains 15 residues. V lost 6 bases and J lost 2; bases outside the gene matches: 8. In germline, CDR1 is LNHDA, CDR2 SQIVND (reference sequence). The CDR3 DNA is TGTGCCAGTAGCGGGAGGGACAGGAAAAACACTGAAGCTTTCTTT. It translates to CASSGRDRKNTEAFF.

The rearrangement uses TRBV27 and TRBJ2-3; D is unresolved. The CDR3 totals 17 residues. Germline lookup yields CDR1 MNHEY and CDR2 SMNVEV (reference sequence). V lost 4 bases to trimming and J lost 3 bases, with 20 bases between them. The CDR3 here is CASSYHAPNIRTDTQYF. The DNA of the CDR3 is TGTGCCAGCAGTTACCACGCACCTAACATCAGGACAGATACGCAGTATTTT.